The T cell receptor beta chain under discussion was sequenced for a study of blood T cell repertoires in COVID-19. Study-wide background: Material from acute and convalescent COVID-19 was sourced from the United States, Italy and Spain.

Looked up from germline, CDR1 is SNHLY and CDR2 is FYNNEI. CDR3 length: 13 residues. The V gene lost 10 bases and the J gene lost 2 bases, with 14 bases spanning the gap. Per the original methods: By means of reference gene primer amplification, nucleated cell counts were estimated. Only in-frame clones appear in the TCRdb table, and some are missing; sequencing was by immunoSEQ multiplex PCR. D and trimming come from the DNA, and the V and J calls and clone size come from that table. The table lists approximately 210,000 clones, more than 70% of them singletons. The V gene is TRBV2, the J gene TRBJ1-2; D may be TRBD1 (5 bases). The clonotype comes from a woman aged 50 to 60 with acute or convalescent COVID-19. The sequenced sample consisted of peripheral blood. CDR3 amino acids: CATQGRSNYGYTF. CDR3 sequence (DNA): TGTGCCACCCAGGGAAGGTCCAACTATGGCTACACCTTC.